Each of the 28 T cell receptor beta chains below was sequenced from the same sample in a study of T cells in pancreatic ductal adenocarcinoma. The table came from immunoSEQ multiplex PCR; TCRdb's copy has only in-frame clones and leaves some out. The repertoire holds over 85,000 clones, with about 96% as singletons. Selected pancreatic ductal adenocarcinoma patients had undergone surgery without neoadjuvant therapy. Sequenced sample: PBMCs. These receptor sequences come from a human donor with pancreatic ductal adenocarcinoma.

The chain is built from TRBV30 and TRBJ1-1; weak D call: TRBD1 (6 bases). The CDR3 extends over 17 amino acids. Trimming left V 0 bases short and J 0 bases short, with 17 bases between. Germline CDR1 reads GTSNPN; CDR2 reads SVGIG (reference sequence). In DNA form, the CDR3 reads TGTGCCTGGAGTGTACAACTGTATGGGGGCTTGAACACTGAAGCTTTCTTT. Translating gives CAWSVQLYGGLNTEAFF.

The chain recombines TRBV27 with TRBJ2-1, with D maybe TRBD2 (6 bases). This CDR3 is 15 amino acids long. The ends were cut back, 4 bases at V and 2 bases at J, with 12 bases in the middle. Germline values: CDR1 MNHEY, CDR2 SMNVEV (reference sequence). CDR3 sequence reads: CASSYDAGPYNEQFF. DNA for the CDR3: TGTGCCAGCAGTTATGACGCGGGACCCTACAATGAGCAGTTCTTC.

The gene calls are TRBV27 and TRBJ1-1, with TRBD1 as a possible D gene (6 bases). V lost 5 bases to trimming and J lost 8 bases, with 15 bases between them. Germline V gene data show CDR1 as MNHEY and CDR2 as SMNVEV (reference sequence). The CDR3 runs to 13 residues. The DNA for the CDR3 is TGTGCCAGCAGTAGAAAACGACAGGAAGAAGCTTTCTTT. Protein: CASSRKRQEEAFF.

This chain connects TRBV29-1 to TRBJ2-5, with TRBD1 matching 8 bases. V lost 4 bases and J lost 5; bases outside the gene matches: 12. The germline gives CDR1 SQVTM, CDR2 ANQGSEA. The CDR3 consists of 15 residues. The CDR3 region has the DNA TGCAGCGTTGGGATGGACAGGGCGGGTGGTGAGACCCAGTACTTC. Its protein product is CSVGMDRAGGETQYF.

The rearrangement links TRBV14 to TRBJ2-5, with a possible D match to TRBD1 (6 bases). Trimming left V 4 bases short and J 3 bases short, with 15 bases between. The CDR3 totals 15 residues. CDR1 is SGHDN and CDR2 is FVKESK in the germline V gene. This CDR3 reads CASSRYRVPEETQYF. CDR3 DNA: TGTGCCAGCAGCCGATACAGGGTACCAGAAGAGACCCAGTACTTC.

The V call is TRBV5-4, the J call TRBJ2-1; TRBD2 matches at 15 bases. Germline V CDR1 and CDR2: SGHNT, YYREEE (reference sequence). The CDR3 loop spans 17 amino acids. V shed 5 bases, J shed 3 bases, and the junction held 6 bases outside the gene matches. This CDR3 is CASRQGLAGGFYNEQFF. As DNA, the CDR3 is TGTGCCAGCAGGCAAGGACTAGCGGGAGGGTTCTACAATGAGCAGTTCTTC.

The rearrangement links TRBV14 to TRBJ2-7; D possibly corresponds to TRBD1 (6 bases). The germline V gene has CDR1 SGHDN and CDR2 FVKESK. This CDR3 comprises 12 residues. CDR3 DNA sequence: TGTGCCAGCAGCCACGAGAACAGGGCTTCAACGGTC. Its translation is CASSHENRASTV.

J is TRBJ2-3 and V is TRBV5-1, with TRBD2 matching 10 bases. With 2 bases clipped from V and 3 bases from J, the junction kept 6 bases outside the gene matches. CDR1 and CDR2 (germline): SGHRS, YFSETQ. The CDR3 length is 16 residues. CDR3 coding DNA: TGCGCCAGCAGCTTCCCTAGCGGGGGTGGGACAGATACGCAGTATTTT. Translation: CASSFPSGGGTDTQYF.

V is TRBV4-1 and J is TRBJ1-5, with unresolved D. CDR3 length: 14 amino acids. V dropped 1 base and J dropped 6 bases, with 10 bases sitting between them. Germline values: CDR1 MGHRA, CDR2 YSYEKL. CDR3 residues: CASSQAREAQPQHF. In DNA form, the CDR3 reads TGCGCCAGCAGCCAAGCCCGGGAAGCTCAGCCCCAGCATTTT.

This sequence joins TRBV7-6 and TRBJ2-5; no definite D call. The CDR3 is 13 amino acids. CDR1 is SGHVS, CDR2 FNYEAQ, per germline. Trimming removed 4 bases at V and 3 bases at J, with 9 bases between. In nucleotides, the CDR3 is TGTGCCAGCAGCTCGGCAGAGGAAGAGACCCAGTACTTC. Protein: CASSSAEEETQYF.

The V and J genes are TRBV18 and TRBJ2-6; no clear D. Trimming took 2 bases from V and 5 from J, leaving 16 bases between them. This CDR3 is 17 amino acids long. CDR1 is KGHSH, CDR2 LQKENI, per germline. The chain's CDR3 is CASSPRQEELRANVLTF. In DNA form, the CDR3 reads TGTGCCAGCTCACCAAGGCAGGAAGAACTGCGGGCCAACGTCCTGACTTTC.

V and J are TRBV6-5 and TRBJ2-2, with a possible D match to TRBD1 (6 bases). The germline V and J ends were trimmed by 5 bases and 5 bases, with 12 bases remaining between them. Germline CDR1 reads MNHEY; CDR2 reads SVGAGI. This CDR3 comprises 14 residues. In nucleotides, the CDR3 is TGTGCCAGCAGTCAACTACAGGGAACCGGGGAGCTGTTTTTT. The encoded protein is CASSQLQGTGELFF.

The CDR3 DNA sequence: TGTGCCAGCAGTTTATTCGGGACAGGAAACACTGAAGCTTTCTTT. Translating it yields CASSLFGTGNTEAFF. V and J are TRBV27 and TRBJ1-1; 8 nucleotides align to TRBD1. The junction had 3 bases not matched to a gene; V was cut back by 1 base and J by 2 bases. CDR3 length: 15 residues. CDR1 is MNHEY and CDR2 is SMNVEV in the germline V gene (reference sequence).

J is TRBJ2-7 and V is TRBV15; 7 bases line up with TRBD1. After removal of 0 bases from V and 1 base from J, the junction contained 0 bases not matched to a gene. This CDR3 has 14 residues. Germline V gene sequence: CDR1 LNHNV, CDR2 YYDKDF (reference sequence). CDR3 sequence: CATSRETGSYEQYF. CDR3 in DNA: TGTGCCACCAGCAGAGAGACAGGGTCCTACGAGCAGTACTTC.

The chain has TRBV28 and TRBJ1-3, with a weak D call TRBD1 (5 bases). The CDR3 contains 17 residues. CDR1 MDHEN and CDR2 SYDVKM come from the germline V gene. Trimming cost V 4 bases and J 2 bases, with 18 bases left between them. The chain's CDR3 is CASSSFTATATGNTIYF. CDR3 sequence (DNA): TGTGCCAGCAGTTCCTTCACTGCGACAGCCACTGGAAACACCATATATTTT.

The table lists this clone with a count of one. The gene calls are TRBV7-3 and TRBJ2-3, with 10 bases identical to TRBD1. The CDR3 spans 16 residues. With 5 bases clipped from V and 5 bases from J, the junction kept 10 bases outside the gene matches. Germline V gene data show CDR1 as SGHTA and CDR2 as FQGTGA. This CDR3 reads CASSPGPGQGKDTQYF. CDR3 sequence (DNA): TGTGCCAGCAGCCCCGGCCCGGGACAGGGGAAAGATACGCAGTATTTT. Supplemented by reference TRBV7-3 and TRBJ2-3, the full variable domain reads GAGVSQTPSNKVTEKGKYVELRCDPISGHTALYWYRQSLGQGPEFLIYFQGTGAADDSGLPNDRFFAVRPEGSVSTLKIQRTERGDSAVYLCASSPGPGQGKDTQYFGPGTRLTVL.

The chain recombines TRBV7-2 with TRBJ1-2; possibly TRBD1 for D (5 bases). The CDR3 covers 13 residues. The V gene's germline CDR1 is SGHTA and CDR2 FQGNSA. V shed 3 bases and J shed 6 bases, with 11 bases lying between them. The CDR3 DNA sequence: TGTGCCAGCAGCTTCTTCGGGGGAGATGGCTACACCTTC. Translation: CASSFFGGDGYTF.

The chain links TRBV28 to TRBJ2-1; 9 nucleotides match TRBD2. V shed 3 bases and J 10 bases; nucleotides not matched to a gene: 1. CDR3 length equals 12 residues. Germline CDR1 MDHEN, CDR2 SYDVKM. The CDR3 is CASSFSGGEQFF. Written as DNA, the CDR3 is TGTGCCAGCAGTTTTAGCGGGGGCGAGCAGTTCTTC.

The V call is TRBV19, the J call TRBJ2-7; a possible D gene is TRBD2 (5 bases). V was cut by 3 bases and J by 6 bases, with 15 bases left in between. This CDR3 is built from 14 residues. Looked up from germline, CDR1 is LNHDA and CDR2 is SQIVND (reference sequence). Here the CDR3 DNA reads TGTGCCAGTAGTATTCTGTGGGGTGGGAGCGAGCAGTACTTC. Translated, it gives CASSILWGGSEQYF.

The genes are TRBV2 and TRBJ2-3, with 10 positions matching TRBD2. The CDR3 has 15 residues. V shed 4 bases, J shed 4 bases, and the junction held 5 bases outside the gene matches. Germline CDR1 and CDR2: SNHLY and FYNNEI. CDR3 DNA sequence: TGTGCCAGCAGTGTGGGTAGCGGGAGGCCAGATACGCAGTATTTT. This encodes CASSVGSGRPDTQYF. Drawing the rest from reference TRBV2 and TRBJ2-3, the complete variable domain is EPEVTQTPSHQVTQMGQEVILRCVPISNHLYFYWYRQILGQKVEFLVSFYNNEISEKSEIFDDQFSVERPDGSNFTLKIRSTKLEDSAMYFCASSVGSGRPDTQYFGPGTRLTVL.

CDR3 sequence: CASRGLAGLGAQYF. In nucleotides, the CDR3 is TGTGCCAGCCGGGGGCTAGCGGGACTCGGAGCCCAGTACTTC. The V call is TRBV27, the J call TRBJ2-5, with 9 positions matching TRBD2. The V and J ends lost 8 bases and 9 bases, in that order; junction bases with no gene match: 13. CDR3 length: 14 amino acids. Germline lookup yields CDR1 MNHEY and CDR2 SMNVEV (reference sequence).

The J gene is TRBJ1-5, the V gene TRBV5-5, with D possibly being TRBD1 (6 bases). There are 15 residues in the CDR3. Trimming removed 0 bases from V and 3 bases from J, with 10 bases in between. The germline V gene has CDR1 SGHKS and CDR2 YYEKEE (reference sequence). CDR3 region: CASSLVGDINQPQHF. CDR3 nucleotides: TGTGCCAGCAGCTTGGTGGGGGACATCAATCAGCCCCAGCATTTT.

V usage is TRBV10-3 and J usage is TRBJ1-1; D is unclear. Trimming took off 0 bases at V and 5 bases at J, with 7 bases between the two ends. The CDR3 length is 13 residues. Germline CDR1 is ENHRY and CDR2 is SYGVKD. CDR3 region: CAISESQVTEAFF. CDR3 DNA sequence: TGTGCCATCAGTGAGTCTCAGGTAACTGAAGCTTTCTTT.

This chain links TRBV5-4 with TRBJ2-3; the match to TRBD2 covers 9 bases. The CDR3 runs 16 residues. After removal of 4 bases from V and 4 bases from J, the junction contained 10 bases not matched to a gene. Germline V gene sequence: CDR1 SGHNT, CDR2 YYREEE (reference sequence). CDR3 sequence reads: CASSLPGAGGADTQYF. CDR3 coding DNA: TGTGCCAGCAGCCTGCCCGGAGCGGGAGGAGCAGATACGCAGTATTTT.

The chain joins TRBV27 to TRBJ2-2, with 9 bases fitting TRBD2. Germline CDR1 MNHEY, CDR2 SMNVEV (reference sequence). V shed 7 bases and J 6 bases; nucleotides not matched to a gene: 6. The CDR3 length is 14 residues. DNA of the CDR3: TGTGCCAGCACTATAGCGGGAGAAGCCGGGGAGCTGTTTTTT. Amino acids: CASTIAGEAGELFF.

The chain is built from TRBV25-1 and TRBJ2-5; TRBD1 is a possible D gene (5 bases). CDR1 and CDR2 from the germline V gene are MGHDK and SYGVNS. V was trimmed by 5 bases and J by 4 bases, leaving 11 bases between them. There are 13 residues in the CDR3. The CDR3 spells CASSSMGLETQYF. CDR3 DNA: TGTGCCAGCAGTTCGATGGGGCTAGAGACCCAGTACTTC.

The chain joins TRBV28 to TRBJ2-7; D is possibly TRBD2 (6 bases). The CDR3 contains 16 residues. The V gene's germline CDR1 is MDHEN and CDR2 SYDVKM. V lost 5 bases, J lost 4 bases, and 21 bases lay in between. In DNA form, the CDR3 reads TGTGCCAGCAGTGACTCAAGCGGGCGGGGTTTTTACGAGCAGTACTTC. Translated: CASSDSSGRGFYEQYF.

In DNA form, the CDR3 reads TGTGCCAGCAGTCTCCGGGCGGCCCCAGGGGTAGATACGCAGTATTTT. It is translated as CASSLRAAPGVDTQYF. The J gene is TRBJ2-3, the V gene TRBV5-4, with D possibly being TRBD1 (6 bases). Germline CDR1 and CDR2: SGHNT and YYREEE (reference sequence). The CDR3 is made up of 16 amino acids. Trimming took off 5 bases at V and 5 bases at J, with 21 bases between the two ends.